The clone carrying this T cell receptor (beta chain) has at least ten counts. Its antigen is undetermined. This record belongs to a study of response to subunit inactivated influenza vaccine. Regarding the study as a whole: Authors proposed each seasonal influenza vaccination draws in few new T cells.

TCRdb reanalysed the RT-PCR reads using MiXCR and keeps one entry per CDR3 protein. The sample yields over 150,000 distinct CDR3 sequences, approximately 11% seen once. V was pared by 1 base and J by 10 bases, with 4 bases of the junction left unmatched. This CDR3 contains 13 residues. CDR1 and CDR2 from the germline V gene are SGHAT and FQNNGV. Sample: CD8+ T cells sorted from PBMCs, taken around 25 months after vaccination. The sequence was collected from a man between 50 and 75 years old who received an inactivated influenza vaccine. The chain links TRBV11-2 to TRBJ2-1, with TRBD2 identical over 7 bases. Here the CDR3 DNA reads TGTGCCAGCAGCTTAGTTGTCGGGGGGGAGCAGTTCTTC. This gives the protein CASSLVVGGEQFF. The complete variable domain, with remaining parts taken from reference TRBV11-2 and TRBJ2-1, reads EAGVAQSPRYKIIEKRQSVAFWCNPISGHATLYWYQQILGQGPKLLIQFQNNGVVDDSQLPKDRFSAERLKGVDSTLKIQPAKLEDSAVYLCASSLVVGGEQFFGPGTRLTVL.